This entry features one T cell receptor beta chain sequence. What antigen it recognizes has not been identified. Base qualities are missing; no much larger clone stands one base away. The CDR3 regions of human TCRbeta chains were analyzed by immunosequencing. The paper's processing steps were these. Repertoire TCRs were checked for matches against a reference library of SARS-CoV-2-specific TCRs that had been generated using the MIRA antigen-specificity platform. Breadth meant the fraction of unique TCRs that were SARS-CoV-2-associated, whereas depth meant the fraction of total T cells that were SARS-CoV-2-associated. Each spike-specific TCR was assigned to its reactive spike region and to a CD4 or CD8 class using the MIRA data. Log10-transformed breadth and depth values were compared by one-way ANOVA with Sidak's multiple comparisons tests. TCRdb provides this immuneACCESS table in a form limited to in-frame rearrangements. Some clones are lacking; in checked studies, under half of them reflect an unresolved V gene, and why the rest are absent is not known. The D gene and trimming were derived from the DNA, and the V and J assignments and clone size from that table. This sample lists roughly 50,000 clones; roughly 90% were detected once. The ten largest account for roughly 15% of the sample.

The sample originates from a study of T cell responses to AZD1222 COVID-19 vaccine (dated by TCRdb to the early 2020s). Looking at the study overall: A total of more than 230 trial participants underwent TCR sequencing, of whom 200 to 220 received two doses of AZD1222 and 26 received two doses of the MenACWY control vaccine. Trial participants were enrolled into age subgroups of 18-55, 56-69 and 70-plus years, which contained about 150, 27 and 61 TCR-sequenced participants, respectively.

General study outcomes and caveats: In the small 56-69-year group, the increase in depth fell short of significance, most likely because of low power. Vaccine-associated CD4 TCRs spanned the whole spike protein, with dominant responses in regions 160-218 and 743-854. A significant rise in spike-specific TCR breadth and depth was observed after two AZD1222 doses relative to day 0 and relative to MenACWY recipients. Most participants were white British and females outnumbered males, and the authors suggested that clonal diversity may have been underestimated. Conclusions about previously exposed vaccinees are limited because only six or seven AZD1222 recipients were SARS-CoV-2 seropositive at baseline. Because no samples from the day 14 peak response were available, repertoires could be characterized only after the peak T cell response. Reportedly, close to half of the unique spike-specific TCRs recognized epitopes lying outside the regions that are mutated in the B.1.351 and B.1.1.7 variants.

The CDR3 starts with the cysteine, ends with the phenylalanine, and has 15 residues. The kept DNA is CDR3 alone, 45 bases in frame from the first base. The germline V gene gives CDR1 as MNHEY and CDR2 as SVGAGI. V lost 7 bases and J lost 6 bases; the stretch between them is 19 bases long. The sample's time point label, decoded: about 28 days (+/-7) after the second vaccine dose. AZD1222 recipients given second doses at about 4 weeks or at about 12 weeks were pooled, since spike-specific TCR depth and breadth were not found to differ between the two schedules. Vaccinee samples were obtained from the UK trials COV001 and COV002, which included a single-blind randomized controlled phase 2/3 trial of AZD1222 (ChAdOx1 nCoV-19) in healthy adults. For TCRbeta chain sequencing, PBMC samples from trial participants were taken at day 0 and at day 28 after the second dose.

The receptor chain draws on TRBV6-5 and TRBJ2-1, with no reliable assignment of the D segment. Here the sequenced sample was peripheral blood, taken 28 days after the second AZD1222 dose. The sequence was obtained from an adult who received the AZD1222 COVID-19 vaccine. The CDR3 reads as follows: CASNLVLLSPNEQFF. In nucleotides, the sequence is TGTGCCAGCAACCTAGTATTACTGTCTCCCAATGAGCAGTTCTTC.